This passage covers 30 T cell receptor beta chains from one sample sequenced in a study of control samples from healthy donors and cancer patients. The assay was immunoSEQ multiplex PCR, and TCRdb's table has in-frame clones only and misses some. Seen here are 130,000 or so clones, about 90% observed once, and the top ten hold 5.5% to 7.5%. The sequenced material came from blood. These receptors came from a man younger than 35 in good health.

The chain combines TRBV4-1 with TRBJ1-3; a possible D gene is TRBD1 (6 bases). The CDR3 totals 16 residues. Germline V gives CDR1 MGHRA, CDR2 YSYEKL. Trimming took 1 base from V and 0 from J, leaving 10 bases between them. The CDR3 region is CASSQVQGSSGNTIYF. Here the CDR3 DNA reads TGCGCCAGCAGCCAAGTTCAGGGGTCCTCTGGAAACACCATATATTTT.

V gene TRBV7-9 combines with J gene TRBJ2-7; 9 bases match TRBD1. V lost 1 base, J lost 0 bases, and 4 bases stayed unmatched. Germline CDR1 is SEHNR and CDR2 is FQNEAQ (reference sequence). This CDR3 contains 16 residues. The chain's CDR3 is CASSLGGQGNSYEQYF. The CDR3 DNA reads TGTGCCAGCAGCTTAGGCGGACAGGGGAACTCCTACGAGCAGTACTTC.

This CDR3 reads CASSELRGASGELFF. The CDR3, as DNA: TGTGCCAGCAGTGAATTGAGGGGCGCGAGCGGGGAGCTGTTTTTT. This chain connects TRBV6-1 to TRBJ2-2, with D possibly called TRBD1 or TRBD2 (5 bases each). This CDR3 is 15 amino acids long. Looked up from germline, CDR1 is MNHNS and CDR2 is SASEGT. The V gene lost 2 bases and the J gene lost 7 bases, with 14 bases spanning the gap.

This chain links TRBV5-1 with TRBJ1-2; 7 bases map to TRBD1. CDR1 and CDR2 from the germline V gene are SGHRS and YFSETQ. The CDR3 covers 19 residues. Trimming at V came to 0 bases and at J to 2 bases, leaving 16 bases not matched to a gene. CDR3 sequence reads: CASSLVVEGGPSSNYGYTF. CDR3 nucleotides: TGCGCCAGCAGCTTGGTGGTGGAAGGGGGCCCTTCATCGAACTATGGCTACACCTTC.

CDR3 bases: TGTGCCAGCAGCTTTTCGCAGCCGAGTAATGAAAAACTGTTTTTT. Translation gives CASSFSQPSNEKLFF. The chain carries TRBV7-9 and TRBJ1-4; D is uncertain. CDR3 size: 15 residues. The V gene's germline CDR1 is SEHNR and CDR2 FQNEAQ (reference sequence). V was pared by 3 bases and J by 4 bases, with 12 bases between.

The rearrangement uses TRBV28 and TRBJ1-4, with 9 bases identical to TRBD1. The germline V gene encodes CDR1 MDHEN and CDR2 SYDVKM. The CDR3 extends over 17 amino acids. J lost 8 bases, V lost 5 bases, and 15 bases had no gene match. CDR3: CASSPPGQGWGGEKLFF. The DNA of the CDR3 is TGTGCCAGCAGTCCCCCGGGACAGGGTTGGGGGGGCGAAAAACTGTTTTTT.

This clone was seen only once. This sequence joins TRBV14 and TRBJ2-7; 10 bases agree with TRBD2. After removal of 1 base from V and 3 bases from J, the junction contained 3 bases not matched to a gene. Germline-derived CDR1 and CDR2 are SGHDN and FVKESK. CDR3 length: 15 residues. The CDR3 DNA sequence: TGTGCCAGCAGCCAAGCTAGCGGGGGAGGCTACGAGCAGTACTTC. It is translated as CASSQASGGGYEQYF.

The gene calls are TRBV5-1 and TRBJ1-1; 8 bases map to TRBD1. The CDR3 is 17 residues long. V lost 1 base and J lost 0; bases outside the gene matches: 8. Germline CDR1 reads SGHRS; CDR2 reads YFSETQ. The CDR3 sequence: CASSLTATGEMNTEAFF. Written as DNA, the CDR3 is TGCGCCAGCAGCTTGACAGCGACAGGGGAGATGAACACTGAAGCTTTCTTT.

The rearrangement links TRBV7-6 to TRBJ1-6; D is unclear. V lost 1 base, J lost 1 base, and 8 bases lay in between. Germline CDR1 SGHVS, CDR2 FNYEAQ. The CDR3 is made up of 16 amino acids. CDR3 nucleotides: TGTGCCAGCAGCTTAGATGGGCGGTCCTATAATTCACCCCTCCACTTT. It is translated as CASSLDGRSYNSPLHF.

This chain joins TRBV2 and TRBJ2-7; D perhaps matches TRBD2 (5 bases). The CDR3 loop spans 12 amino acids. V lost 7 bases and J 6 bases, leaving 13 bases between the germline ends. Germline V gene lookup returns CDR1 SNHLY and CDR2 FYNNEI. CDR3 coding DNA: TGTGCCAGCACACTTTCGGACTCCGAGCAGTACTTC. Its protein is CASTLSDSEQYF.

The chain is built from TRBV7-9 and TRBJ2-3, with D tentatively TRBD1 (6 bases). Germline CDR1 reads SEHNR; CDR2 reads FQNEAQ (reference sequence). The CDR3 is made up of 14 amino acids. Trimming took off 1 base at V and 3 bases at J, with 8 bases between the two ends. The CDR3 spells CASSLGTATDTQYF. The DNA of the CDR3 is TGTGCCAGCAGCTTAGGGACAGCTACAGATACGCAGTATTTT.

The V and J genes are TRBV6-2 or TRBV6-3 and TRBJ1-6; 8 bases agree with TRBD1. The V and J ends lost 1 base and 7 bases, in that order; junction bases with no gene match: 3. Germline CDR1 and CDR2: MNHEY and SVGEGT. The CDR3 extends over 15 amino acids. In nucleotides, the CDR3 is TGTGCCAGCAGTTACTTGGGACAGGAGAATTCACCCCTCCACTTT. This sequence encodes CASSYLGQENSPLHF.

The genes are TRBV9 and TRBJ1-3; 8 bases align to TRBD1. In germline, CDR1 is SGDLS, CDR2 YYNGEE. The V and J ends lost 0 bases and 4 bases, in that order; junction bases with no gene match: 12. The CDR3 contains 18 residues. The chain's CDR3 is CASSVGRTPRQGGNTIYF. The CDR3 bases are TGTGCCAGCAGCGTAGGAAGGACGCCCAGACAGGGGGGAAACACCATATATTTT. The whole variable domain, filled in from reference TRBV9 and TRBJ1-3, reads DSGVTQTPKHLITATGQRVTLRCSPRSGDLSVYWYQQSLDQGLQFLIQYYNGEERAKGNILERFSAQQFPDLHSELNLSSLELGDSALYFCASSVGRTPRQGGNTIYFGEGSWLTVV.

This rearrangement joins TRBV10-3 to TRBJ1-3; the D gene is possibly TRBD1 (6 bases). The CDR3 runs to 16 residues. Trimming cost V 0 bases and J 4 bases, with 13 bases left between them. In germline, CDR1 is ENHRY, CDR2 SYGVKD. This CDR3 reads CAISESSGVGGNTIYF. The DNA of the CDR3 is TGTGCCATCAGTGAGTCATCAGGGGTTGGCGGAAACACCATATATTTT.

The genes are TRBV7-2 and TRBJ1-2, with D unresolved. The CDR3 runs 14 residues. The germline CDR1 and CDR2 sequences are SGHTA and FQGNSA. The V gene lost 5 bases and the J gene lost 4 bases, with 14 bases spanning the gap. Written as DNA, the CDR3 is TGTGCCAGCAGCCCCCCGGGTGTTATCTATGGCTACACCTTC. This encodes CASSPPGVIYGYTF.

CDR3 residues: CAIKLGVGELFF. The CDR3 nucleotides read TGTGCCATCAAGTTAGGGGTCGGGGAGCTGTTTTTT. The rearrangement joins TRBV7-9 to TRBJ2-2, with D possibly being TRBD1 (5 bases). CDR3 length: 12 amino acids. V lost 10 bases, J lost 7 bases, and 13 bases lay in between. The germline gives CDR1 SEHNR, CDR2 FQNEAQ (reference sequence).

This clone has a single count. The chain combines TRBV24-1 with TRBJ2-6, with D tentatively TRBD1 (6 bases). The CDR3 has 16 amino acids. CDR1 is KGHDR and CDR2 is SFDVKD in the germline V gene. Trimming cost V 9 bases and J 0 bases, with 14 bases left between them. CDR3 sequence reads: CATSHGQLSGANVLTF. The DNA for the CDR3 is TGTGCCACCTCCCATGGACAGCTCTCTGGGGCCAACGTCCTGACTTTC.

The gene calls are TRBV12-3 or TRBV12-4 and TRBJ2-6; unclear D gene. Trimming cost V 8 bases and J 0 bases, with 5 bases left between them. This CDR3 spans 13 amino acids. The CDR3 loop is CASLRSGANVLTF. The DNA of the CDR3 is TGTGCCAGCCTTCGCTCTGGGGCCAACGTCCTGACTTTC.

This chain links TRBV10-1 with TRBJ1-6; the D gene is possibly TRBD1 (5 bases). V was trimmed by 3 bases and J by 1 base, leaving 25 bases between them. The CDR3 runs 21 residues. The germline V gene encodes CDR1 WNHNN and CDR2 SYGVQD (reference sequence). The CDR3 DNA reads as TGCGCCAGCAGTGATACCCCACACACCGGGACCCGTGGGTCCTATAATTCACCCCTCCACTTT. Translation: CASSDTPHTGTRGSYNSPLHF.

V usage is TRBV21-1 and J usage is TRBJ2-3; the table calls TRBD1, which could not be checked here. TRBV21-1 is a documented pseudogene. CDR3 length equals 16 residues. CDR3 protein: CASSKDSRQGTDTQYF. CDR3 DNA sequence: TGTGCCAGCAGCAAAGATAGCAGACAGGGCACAGATACGCAGTATTTT.

The chain is built from TRBV9 and TRBJ2-5; tentatively, D is TRBD1 (5 bases). Trimming removed 0 bases from V and 5 bases from J, with 20 bases in between. The CDR3 runs 17 residues. From germline, CDR1 is SGDLS and CDR2 YYNGEE. CDR3 nucleotides: TGTGCCAGCAGCGTAGGGGCCTTTTTCCAGGGTGGGGAGACCCAGTACTTC. This codes for CASSVGAFFQGGETQYF.

Here the CDR3 DNA reads TGTGCCAGTAGTATAGGAACAGGCTCTGGGGCCAACGTCCTGACTTTC. Translating gives CASSIGTGSGANVLTF. The V gene is TRBV19, the J gene TRBJ2-6; TRBD1 is a possible D gene (5 bases). The CDR3 has 16 residues. Trimming removed 1 base at V and 0 bases at J, with 7 bases between. CDR1 is LNHDA and CDR2 is SQIVND in the germline V gene (reference sequence).

This chain uses TRBV19 with TRBJ1-4; 10 nucleotides agree with TRBD1. The V gene end was trimmed by 5 bases and the J gene end by 7 bases; junction bases not matched to a gene: 7. The CDR3 is 15 amino acids. CDR1 LNHDA and CDR2 SQIVND come from the germline V gene (reference sequence). The CDR3: CASSPTGTGVEKLFF. Here the CDR3 DNA reads TGTGCCAGTAGTCCCACCGGGACAGGGGTTGAAAAACTGTTTTTT.

The rearrangement uses TRBV12-3 or TRBV12-4 and TRBJ1-2; no definite D call. Trimming left V 2 bases short and J 8 bases short, with 12 bases between. CDR3 size: 13 residues. The CDR3 bases are TGTGCCAGCAGTTTATTTCCCTCGGCGGGCTACACCTTC. Amino acids: CASSLFPSAGYTF.

The chain uses TRBV5-1 and TRBJ2-1, with D uncertain. The V gene's germline CDR1 is SGHRS and CDR2 YFSETQ. V lost 1 base, J lost 0 bases, and 14 bases lay in between. The CDR3 consists of 17 residues. CDR3 nucleotides: TGCGCCAGCAGCTTGAGGGTCGGGCTAAGCTCCTACAATGAGCAGTTCTTC. Protein: CASSLRVGLSSYNEQFF.

J is TRBJ2-7 and V is TRBV7-5; the table gives TRBD2 as D, unverified against the DNA. TRBV7-5 is a known pseudogene. The CDR3 totals 21 residues. In DNA form, the CDR3 reads TGTGTCAGAAGCTTACTGGTTGGCCCGGGACTAGCGGGGGGACTAAACTACGAGCAGTACTTC. Amino acids: CVRSLLVGPGLAGGLNYEQYF.

The chain employs TRBV28 and TRBJ1-1; D remains ambiguous. Germline CDR1 reads MDHEN; CDR2 reads SYDVKM. The CDR3 has 10 amino acids. The CDR3 loop is CVVKDTEAFF. For the CDR3, the DNA is TGTGTGGTTAAAGACACTGAAGCTTTCTTT.

V is TRBV15 and J is TRBJ2-7, with 7 positions matching TRBD1. Per the germline V gene, CDR1 is LNHNV and CDR2 is YYDKDF (reference sequence). The CDR3 covers 16 residues. With 4 bases clipped from V and 2 bases from J, the junction kept 11 bases outside the gene matches. The CDR3 sequence is CATSTSEGGGPYEQYF. CDR3 DNA: TGTGCCACCAGCACCTCCGAAGGGGGCGGTCCCTACGAGCAGTACTTC.

Notes on this clone: This CDR3 is also generated by other DNA sequences in the sample. The chain has TRBV5-1 and TRBJ1-2; tentatively, D is TRBD1 (6 bases). Germline values: CDR1 SGHRS, CDR2 YFSETQ. The germline V and J ends were trimmed by 1 base and 8 bases, with 9 bases remaining between them. There are 12 residues in the CDR3. The CDR3 DNA follows: TGCGCCAGCAGCTTGACAGGGCACGGCTACACCTTC. This codes for CASSLTGHGYTF.

This chain joins TRBV30 and TRBJ2-7; D is possibly TRBD1 (7 bases). Trimming took 4 bases from V and 4 from J, leaving 14 bases between them. Germline V gives CDR1 GTSNPN, CDR2 SVGIG (reference sequence). CDR3 length: 13 amino acids. Here the CDR3 DNA reads TGTGCCTGGACCCAGGGGGGAGTGTACGAGCAGTACTTC. This translates into CAWTQGGVYEQYF.